This T cell receptor (beta chain) was found in a study of blood T cell repertoires in COVID-19. About the study: Acute and convalescent COVID-19 samples came from the United States, Italy and Spain. PBMCs, B-cell-depleted T cells, or T cells provided the cDNA or gDNA that made up the material.

The length of the CDR3 is 15 residues. CDR1 and CDR2 from the germline V gene are MNHNY and SVGAGI (reference sequence). V was trimmed by 7 bases and J by 3 bases, leaving 13 bases between them. The method was immunoSEQ multiplex PCR; TCRdb's version includes in-frame clones alone and lacks a portion of them. Among roughly 65,000 clones listed, about 74% were seen once. The clonotype was recovered from a human donor in a cohort sampled during active COVID-19. Sequenced input: peripheral blood. This sequence joins TRBV6-6 and TRBJ1-6; D may be TRBD1 (5 bases). CDR3 protein: CASNGAGLYNSPLHF. Here the CDR3 DNA reads TGTGCCAGCAATGGGGCAGGCCTCTATAATTCACCCCTCCACTTT.